The 9 T cell receptor beta chains presented below share a single source sample, sequenced in a study of blood T cell repertoires in COVID-19. Sequenced by immunoSEQ multiplex PCR; TCRdb stores in-frame clones only, minus some. The sample has 14,000 or so clones, 84% seen once. Sequencing used peripheral blood. The receptors originated from a woman in her 50s with active or convalescent COVID-19.

V and J are TRBV29-1 and TRBJ2-1, with D unclear. The CDR3 length is 13 residues. CDR1 and CDR2 from the germline V gene are SQVTM and ANQGSEA. Trimming cost V 2 bases and J 4 bases, with 9 bases left between them. The CDR3 loop reads CSVEMSGYNEQFF. The CDR3 DNA follows: TGCAGCGTTGAAATGTCGGGTTACAATGAGCAGTTCTTC.

This chain uses TRBV6-1 with TRBJ1-1; no definite D call. The CDR3 is made up of 14 amino acids. Germline loops: CDR1 MNHNS, CDR2 SASEGT. With 3 bases removed from V and 1 base from J, the gap between germline ends came to 9 bases. CDR3 amino acids: CASSDVAGNTEAFF. The CDR3, as DNA: TGTGCCAGCAGTGATGTGGCAGGGAACACTGAAGCTTTCTTT.

This clone was picked up a small number of times. The chain carries TRBV6-5 and TRBJ1-1; the D is unclear. The CDR3 totals 14 residues. Germline lookup yields CDR1 MNHEY and CDR2 SVGAGI. The V gene lost 8 bases and the J gene lost 5 bases, with 18 bases spanning the gap. The CDR3 DNA reads as TGTGCCAGCCGTCACGCCTTGGCCTCTACTGAAGCTTTCTTT. This sequence encodes CASRHALASTEAFF.

This chain connects TRBV11-3 to TRBJ2-1; D unclear. CDR3 length: 12 residues. CDR1 SGHNT and CDR2 YENEEA come from the germline V gene. With 4 bases removed from V and 5 bases from J, the gap between germline ends came to 6 bases. CDR3 sequence (DNA): TGTGCCAGCAGCTCACTGAACAATGAGCAGTTCTTC. Protein: CASSSLNNEQFF.

The chain has TRBV6-5 and TRBJ2-4; 10 bases are a match to TRBD1. J lost 5 bases, V lost 4 bases, and 5 bases had no gene match. The germline V gene encodes CDR1 MNHEY and CDR2 SVGAGI. This CDR3 is 15 amino acids long. CDR3 region: CASSSPGQGQNIQYF. The CDR3 DNA follows: TGTGCCAGCAGTTCCCCGGGACAGGGGCAAAACATTCAGTACTTC.

The chain couples TRBV9 to TRBJ2-1; 15 bases line up with TRBD2. The CDR3 consists of 17 residues. Germline lookup yields CDR1 SGDLS and CDR2 YYNGEE. J was trimmed by 7 bases and V by 3 bases; bases with no gene match: 8. The CDR3 here is CASSGGLAGGPGNEQFF. For the CDR3, the DNA is TGTGCCAGCAGCGGCGGACTAGCGGGAGGGCCCGGTAATGAGCAGTTCTTC.

This clone appeared once. The chain is built from TRBV7-3 and TRBJ1-4; 7 bases agree with TRBD1. The length of the CDR3 is 15 residues. V trimming: 5 bases; J trimming: 0 bases; junction bases outside the gene matches: 3. Germline CDR1 is SGHTA and CDR2 is FQGTGA. The CDR3 bases are TGTGCCAGCAGCATGACAGGGTCAACTAATGAAAAACTGTTTTTT. Its translation is CASSMTGSTNEKLFF.

The chain recombines TRBV28 with TRBJ1-1; TRBD1 aligns across 8 bases. The CDR3 contains 15 residues. From germline, CDR1 is MDHEN and CDR2 SYDVKM. J gave up 1 base and V 2 bases, and 3 bases lay outside the gene matches. The CDR3, as DNA: TGTGCCAGCAGTTTACCAGGACAGGGGAACACTGAAGCTTTCTTT. Translation gives CASSLPGQGNTEAFF.

The chain couples TRBV6-5 to TRBJ2-5; 7 positions agree with TRBD1. Per the germline V gene, CDR1 is MNHEY and CDR2 is SVGAGI. CDR3 length: 16 residues. V was pared by 4 bases and J by 5 bases, with 13 bases of the junction left unmatched. Here the CDR3 reads CASSSHTTGYSETQYF. The CDR3 bases are TGTGCCAGCAGTTCCCACACGACAGGGTATTCGGAGACCCAGTACTTC.